These 32 T cell receptor beta chains came from one sample sequenced in a study of human T cells and chemical hapten exposure. One entry per CDR3 protein results from TCRdb running MiXCR on the RACE reads. The repertoire has 95,000 to 100,000 distinct CDR3 sequences, 9.5% to 15% of them found once; the top ten carry over 2%. Described time point: patch test 1, 2 weeks after DPC sensitization. Treatment indicated: therapeutic diphenylcyclopropenone sensitization with weekly scalp DPC. The sequenced sample was whole blood, obtained in connection with sensitization to the hapten diphenylcyclopropenone (DPC). These receptors were collected from a woman in her thirties or forties with alopecia areata. Some clones in this sample may be carry-over from other donors' samples.

This clonotype came up a few times. The chain combines TRBV29-1 with TRBJ1-1, with 8 bases fitting TRBD1. V dropped 7 bases and J dropped 0; count of bases not matched to a gene: 7. Germline-derived CDR1 and CDR2 are SQVTM and ANQGSEA. This CDR3 spans 14 amino acids. The CDR3 here is CSGRQGTLNTEAFF. CDR3 DNA sequence: TGCAGCGGACGACAGGGGACCCTGAACACTGAAGCTTTCTTT.

In this sample, this clonotype turned up a few times. J is TRBJ1-5 and V is TRBV29-1, with 7 bases matching TRBD1. V lost 5 bases to trimming and J lost 4 bases; unmatched junction nucleotides: 5. Germline assignment: CDR1 SQVTM and CDR2 ANQGSEA. The CDR3 spans 13 residues. Here the CDR3 reads CSVSGQQNQPQHF. The CDR3 DNA reads TGCAGCGTTTCGGGACAGCAAAATCAGCCCCAGCATTTT.

This clonotype was counted many times. The V call is TRBV4-1, the J call TRBJ1-2; the D is unclear. With 5 bases removed from V and 0 bases from J, the gap between germline ends came to 13 bases. In germline, CDR1 is MGHRA, CDR2 YSYEKL. The CDR3 totals 15 residues. CDR3 nucleotides: TGCGCCAGCAGCTACAACGGGGTCTCTAACTATGGCTACACCTTC. Translation: CASSYNGVSNYGYTF.

This clonotype was counted only a few times. The V call is TRBV11-2, the J call TRBJ2-2; no definite D call. The germline V and J ends were trimmed by 8 bases and 10 bases, with 14 bases remaining between them. Germline V gene lookup returns CDR1 SGHAT and CDR2 FQNNGV. The CDR3 is 12 residues long. In DNA, the CDR3 is TGTGCCAGCTCAGAGCCTGGGGAGGAGCTGTTTTTT. It is translated as CASSEPGEELFF.

In this sample, this clonotype turned up a few times. V gene TRBV7-9 combines with J gene TRBJ2-2; D not certain. The CDR3 has 14 amino acids. The V gene lost 2 bases and the J gene lost 5 bases, with 9 bases spanning the gap. The germline V gene encodes CDR1 SEHNR and CDR2 FQNEAQ (reference sequence). The CDR3 loop reads CASSLIKGTGELFF. CDR3 DNA: TGTGCCAGCAGCTTAATTAAAGGGACCGGGGAGCTGTTTTTT. Using reference TRBV7-9 and TRBJ2-2 for the parts outside the CDR3, the full variable domain is DTGVSQNPRHKITKRGQNVTFRCDPISEHNRLYWYRQTLGQGPEFLTYFQNEAQLEKSRLLSDRFSAERPKGSFSTLEIQRTEQGDSAMYLCASSLIKGTGELFFGEGSRLTVL.

A few counts support this clonotype. The CDR3 loop is CANQRDWNTGELFF. Here the CDR3 DNA reads TGTGCCAACCAACGGGACTGGAACACCGGGGAGCTGTTTTTT. The rearrangement joins TRBV11-2 to TRBJ2-2; D is perhaps TRBD2 (6 bases). CDR3 length: 14 amino acids. V was cut by 10 bases and J by 1 base, with 13 bases left in between. Per the germline V gene, CDR1 is SGHAT and CDR2 is FQNNGV.

V is TRBV7-9 and J is TRBJ2-1; D is ambiguous. With 10 bases removed from V and 4 bases from J, the gap between germline ends came to 8 bases. In germline, CDR1 is SEHNR, CDR2 FQNEAQ (reference sequence). The CDR3 loop spans 11 amino acids. CDR3 loop: CAILGYNEQFF. As DNA, the CDR3 is TGTGCCATCCTCGGGTACAATGAGCAGTTCTTC. The full variable domain, its missing parts supplied by reference TRBV7-9 and TRBJ2-1, is DTGVSQNPRHKITKRGQNVTFRCDPISEHNRLYWYRQTLGQGPEFLTYFQNEAQLEKSRLLSDRFSAERPKGSFSTLEIQRTEQGDSAMYLCAILGYNEQFFGPGTRLTVL.

In this sample, this clonotype turned up a few times. The chain employs TRBV20-1 and TRBJ2-3, with D unresolved. The CDR3 is made up of 12 amino acids. From germline, CDR1 is DFQATT and CDR2 SNEGSKA (reference sequence). Trimming stripped 3 bases from V and 2 bases from J, with 6 bases between. CDR3: CSARQPTDTQYF. The CDR3 nucleotides read TGCAGTGCTAGGCAACCCACAGATACGCAGTATTTT.

This clonotype appeared a few times. The J gene is TRBJ1-6, the V gene TRBV18; 10 nucleotides match TRBD1. In germline, CDR1 is KGHSH, CDR2 LQKENI. Unmatched junction bases numbered 1, after V lost 1 base and J lost 4 bases. The CDR3 loop spans 16 amino acids. CDR3 nucleotide sequence: TGTGCCAGCTCACCACAGGGACAGGGGTATAATTCACCCCTCCACTTT. It is translated as CASSPQGQGYNSPLHF.

This clonotype was observed a few times. The chain recombines TRBV6-2 or TRBV6-3 with TRBJ1-5; the D gene is possibly TRBD1 (5 bases). This CDR3 comprises 14 residues. V lost 6 bases and J lost 1, with 10 bases in between. Germline V gives CDR1 MNHEY, CDR2 SVGEGT. The CDR3 DNA is TGTGCCAGCAGCCGGCGGGACAGCAATCAGCCCCAGCATTTT. It encodes CASSRRDSNQPQHF.

The V and J genes are TRBV29-1 and TRBJ2-1; 9 positions agree with TRBD2. The CDR3 has 13 residues. The germline gives CDR1 SQVTM, CDR2 ANQGSEA. After removal of 4 bases from V and 2 bases from J, the junction contained 0 bases not matched to a gene. The CDR3 DNA reads as TGCAGCGTTGGCGGGAGGGCCTACAATGAGCAGTTCTTC. This codes for CSVGGRAYNEQFF.

The J gene is TRBJ1-1, the V gene TRBV20-1, with D possibly TRBD1 on 6 matching bases. Trimming took off 1 base at V and 6 bases at J, with 9 bases between the two ends. CDR3 length equals 12 residues. Germline V lookup: CDR1 DFQATT, CDR2 SNEGSKA (reference sequence). The CDR3 region has the DNA TGCAGTGCTAGAGTGAGGGGGGCTGAAGCTTTCTTT. Protein product: CSARVRGAEAFF.

V is TRBV27 and J is TRBJ2-3, with D maybe TRBD1 (6 bases). The CDR3 loop spans 15 amino acids. V gave up 7 bases and J gave up 0 bases, with 14 bases separating them. Germline V gives CDR1 MNHEY, CDR2 SMNVEV (reference sequence). The CDR3 DNA reads TGTGCCAGCATCCCCAGGGGCGGGAGCACAGATACGCAGTATTTT. It specifies CASIPRGGSTDTQYF.

CDR3 nucleotide sequence: TGTGCCAGTAGTAAGAGCGATAGCAATCAGCCCCAGCATTTT. Encoded protein: CASSKSDSNQPQHF. The chain links TRBV19 to TRBJ1-5; no reliable D call. The CDR3 loop spans 14 amino acids. Germline assignment: CDR1 LNHDA and CDR2 SQIVND (reference sequence). Between the trimmed V and J ends, which lost 4 bases and 0 bases, there was a span of 7 bases.

This clonotype was seen at least ten times. This chain uses TRBV27 with TRBJ2-1; D uncertain. The germline CDR1 and CDR2 sequences are MNHEY and SMNVEV (reference sequence). CDR3 length equals 15 residues. V lost 4 bases, J lost 0 bases, and 10 bases lay in between. CDR3 sequence: CASSWVALSYNEQFF. The CDR3 coding sequence is TGTGCCAGCAGTTGGGTAGCTCTCTCCTACAATGAGCAGTTCTTC.

Remarks on this clonotype: An end of the junction differs from the germline gene, which may be a read error. CDR3 sequence (DNA): TGTACCAGCAGCCCCCAGGGACTAGCGGGCGCTTACAATGAGCAGTTCTTC. It translates to CTSSPQGLAGAYNEQFF. This chain links TRBV9 with TRBJ2-1, with 12 positions matching TRBD2. Germline CDR1 reads SGDLS; CDR2 reads YYNGEE. CDR3 length: 17 residues.

J is TRBJ1-3 and V is TRBV6-5; D ambiguous. The CDR3 contains 15 residues. Germline V gives CDR1 MNHEY, CDR2 SVGAGI. The germline V and J ends were trimmed by 3 bases and 3 bases, with 12 bases remaining between them. CDR3 nucleotide sequence: TGTGCCAGCAGTTATCAGGAGACTGGTGGAAACACCATATATTTT. Amino acid sequence: CASSYQETGGNTIYF.

The chain links TRBV5-1 to TRBJ2-3; 13 positions agree with TRBD2. The CDR3 consists of 17 residues. CDR1 and CDR2 from the germline V gene are SGHRS and YFSETQ. The V and J ends lost 4 bases and 6 bases, in that order; junction bases with no gene match: 11. The CDR3 nucleotides are TGCGCCAGCAGCGTGGGACTAGCGGGGCCTTTGATGGATACGCAGTATTTT. The encoded protein is CASSVGLAGPLMDTQYF.

The V gene is TRBV18, the J gene TRBJ1-1; D is possibly TRBD1 (6 bases). Trimming took off 5 bases at V and 3 bases at J, with 19 bases between the two ends. CDR3 length: 16 amino acids. The germline gives CDR1 KGHSH, CDR2 LQKENI. The CDR3 here is CASSFSQGNADTEAFF. The CDR3 DNA sequence: TGTGCCAGCTCATTCTCTCAGGGGAACGCGGACACTGAAGCTTTCTTT.

The chain uses TRBV5-6 and TRBJ1-3; tentative D call: TRBD1 (5 bases). Germline CDR1 and CDR2: SGHDT and YYEEEE. The CDR3 has 16 amino acids. The V and J ends lost 2 bases and 0 bases respectively, with 12 bases between them. As DNA, the CDR3 is TGTGCCAGCAGCTTCCTGGGGGTCTACTCTGGAAACACCATATATTTT. Protein: CASSFLGVYSGNTIYF.

In this sample, this clonotype turned up many times. The genes are TRBV7-9 and TRBJ2-3; D is unresolved. Germline CDR1 reads SEHNR; CDR2 reads FQNEAQ (reference sequence). The CDR3 runs to 12 residues. The V and J ends lost 3 bases and 5 bases respectively, with 6 bases between them. CDR3 nucleotides: TGTGCCAGCAGCTTGATGGGAGATACGCAGTATTTT. Its translation is CASSLMGDTQYF.

This clonotype came up many times. The V call is TRBV28, the J call TRBJ2-7; 7 nucleotides agree with TRBD2. Germline assignment: CDR1 MDHEN and CDR2 SYDVKM. The CDR3 totals 12 residues. Trimming cost V 6 bases and J 4 bases; bases outside gene matches: 3. DNA for the CDR3: TGTGCCAGCAGGCTAGCGGCTTACGAGCAGTACTTC. This translates into CASRLAAYEQYF.

The sample holds many counts of this clonotype. The rearrangement uses TRBV5-6 and TRBJ1-4; D uncertain. Trimming removed 4 bases at V and 5 bases at J, with 9 bases between. The CDR3 is 13 residues long. Germline V gene lookup returns CDR1 SGHDT and CDR2 YYEEEE. This chain's CDR3 is CASSGRANEKLFF. The CDR3 DNA is TGTGCCAGCAGCGGCCGGGCAAATGAAAAACTGTTTTTT. The full variable domain, in which reference TRBV5-6 and TRBJ1-4 provide the parts outside the CDR3, is DAGVTQSPTHLIKTRGQQVTLRCSPKSGHDTVSWYQQALGQGPQFIFQYYEEEERQRGNFPDRFSGHQFPNYSSELNVNALLLGDSALYLCASSGRANEKLFFGSGTQLSVL.

The V and J genes are TRBV20-1 and TRBJ2-3; 7 bases agree with TRBD2. The CDR3 is made up of 12 amino acids. After removal of 7 bases from V and 2 bases from J, the junction contained 3 bases not matched to a gene. The germline CDR1 and CDR2 sequences are DFQATT and SNEGSKA (reference sequence). The CDR3 loop reads CSGGSFTDTQYF. Written as DNA, the CDR3 is TGCAGTGGCGGGAGTTTCACAGATACGCAGTATTTT.

This clonotype was recorded a few times. This chain joins TRBV6-2 or TRBV6-3 and TRBJ2-7; 10 nucleotides match TRBD1. Germline V CDR1 and CDR2: MNHEY, SVGEGT. The trim removed 5 bases at V and 2 bases at J, leaving 6 bases unmatched. The CDR3 spans 15 residues. CDR3: CASSPGTGVTYEQYF. CDR3 in DNA: TGTGCCAGCAGTCCCGGGACAGGGGTCACCTACGAGCAGTACTTC.

This clonotype appeared many times. The chain is built from TRBV7-6 and TRBJ1-1; D may be TRBD1 (5 bases). Trimming pared 4 bases from V and 5 bases from J, leaving 14 bases between. This CDR3 region has 14 residues. Looked up from germline, CDR1 is SGHVS and CDR2 is FNYEAQ. CDR3 sequence reads: CASSSVPQATEAFF. CDR3 coding DNA: TGTGCCAGCAGCTCCGTACCACAGGCTACTGAAGCTTTCTTT.

The gene calls are TRBV11-3 and TRBJ2-5, with D possibly TRBD2 on 6 matching bases. CDR3 size: 15 residues. Trimming shortened V by 1 base and J by 6 bases, and 15 bases separated the two germline ends. Germline assignment: CDR1 SGHNT and CDR2 YENEEA. CDR3 residues: CASSLGGGASKTQYF. The CDR3 DNA reads as TGTGCCAGCAGCTTAGGAGGAGGGGCGAGTAAGACCCAGTACTTC.

This clonotype was counted a few times. The rearrangement uses TRBV6-2 or TRBV6-3 and TRBJ2-2; D may be TRBD1 or TRBD2 (5 bases each). V dropped 0 bases and J dropped 2 bases, with 10 bases sitting between them. The CDR3 runs 16 residues. Germline V gene data show CDR1 as MNHEY and CDR2 as SVGEGT. CDR3 residues: CASSYSRGANTGELFF. In nucleotides, the CDR3 is TGTGCCAGCAGTTACTCGAGAGGGGCTAACACCGGGGAGCTGTTTTTT.

At least ten counts were recorded for this clonotype. The chain carries TRBV5-6 and TRBJ1-6; D may be TRBD1 (5 bases). V was shortened by 4 bases and J by 6 bases, with 8 bases between the two germline ends. Germline V gives CDR1 SGHDT, CDR2 YYEEEE. CDR3 length equals 13 residues. DNA of the CDR3: TGTGCCAGCAGCCCAGGGCGTAATTCACCCCTCCACTTT. Protein product: CASSPGRNSPLHF.

CDR3 DNA: TGTGCCAGTAAGCGGGGAGGGCAGAACGCGAACACCGGGGAGCTGTTTTTT. As protein: CASKRGGQNANTGELFF. The V and J genes are TRBV7-2 and TRBJ2-2, with 7 bases aligning to TRBD2. The J segment lost 0 bases and the V segment lost 9 bases, leaving 13 bases of the junction unmatched. This CDR3 is built from 17 residues. Germline lookup yields CDR1 SGHTA and CDR2 FQGNSA.

Only a few counts were recorded for this clonotype. The chain carries TRBV29-1 and TRBJ2-2, with 9 bases identical to TRBD1. CDR1 and CDR2 (germline): SQVTM, ANQGSEA. The CDR3 length is 16 residues. The trim removed 4 bases at V and 0 bases at J, leaving 6 bases unmatched. CDR3 nucleotide sequence: TGCAGCGTTGGGGGACAGGGAATGGCGAACACCGGGGAGCTGTTTTTT. This sequence encodes CSVGGQGMANTGELFF.

V and J are TRBV7-9 and TRBJ2-1; 8 bases map to TRBD2. The trim removed 1 base at V and 8 bases at J, leaving 16 bases unmatched. CDR3 length: 18 amino acids. Germline CDR1 reads SEHNR; CDR2 reads FQNEAQ (reference sequence). The CDR3 loop reads CASSLVSASERENHEQFF. In nucleotides, the CDR3 is TGTGCCAGCAGCTTAGTTAGTGCCTCGGAGCGGGAGAACCATGAGCAGTTCTTC.